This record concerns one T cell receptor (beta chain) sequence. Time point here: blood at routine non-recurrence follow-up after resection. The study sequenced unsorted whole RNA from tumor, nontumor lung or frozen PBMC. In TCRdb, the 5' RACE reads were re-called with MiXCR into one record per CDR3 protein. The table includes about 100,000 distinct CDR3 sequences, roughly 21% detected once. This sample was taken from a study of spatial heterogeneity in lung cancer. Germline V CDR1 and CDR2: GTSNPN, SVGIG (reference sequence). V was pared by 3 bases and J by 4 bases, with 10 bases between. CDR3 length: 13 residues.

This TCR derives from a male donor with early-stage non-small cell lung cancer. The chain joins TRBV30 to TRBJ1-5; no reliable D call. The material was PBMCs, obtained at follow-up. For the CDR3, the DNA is TGTGCCTGGAGCCCGGGAGGGAATCAGCCCCAGCATTTT. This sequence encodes CAWSPGGNQPQHF.